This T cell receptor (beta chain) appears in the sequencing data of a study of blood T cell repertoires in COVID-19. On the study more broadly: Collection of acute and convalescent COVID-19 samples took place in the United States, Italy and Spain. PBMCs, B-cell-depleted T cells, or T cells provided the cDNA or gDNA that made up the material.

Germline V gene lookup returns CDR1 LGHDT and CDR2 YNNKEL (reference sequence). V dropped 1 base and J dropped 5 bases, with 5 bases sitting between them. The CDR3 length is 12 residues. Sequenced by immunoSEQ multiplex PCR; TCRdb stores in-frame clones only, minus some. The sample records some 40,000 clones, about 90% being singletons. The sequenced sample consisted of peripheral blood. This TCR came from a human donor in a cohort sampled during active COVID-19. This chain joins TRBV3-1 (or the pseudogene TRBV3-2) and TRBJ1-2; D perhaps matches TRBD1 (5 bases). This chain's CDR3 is CASSQGQYGYTF. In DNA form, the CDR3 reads TGTGCCAGCAGCCAAGGACAGTATGGCTACACCTTC.